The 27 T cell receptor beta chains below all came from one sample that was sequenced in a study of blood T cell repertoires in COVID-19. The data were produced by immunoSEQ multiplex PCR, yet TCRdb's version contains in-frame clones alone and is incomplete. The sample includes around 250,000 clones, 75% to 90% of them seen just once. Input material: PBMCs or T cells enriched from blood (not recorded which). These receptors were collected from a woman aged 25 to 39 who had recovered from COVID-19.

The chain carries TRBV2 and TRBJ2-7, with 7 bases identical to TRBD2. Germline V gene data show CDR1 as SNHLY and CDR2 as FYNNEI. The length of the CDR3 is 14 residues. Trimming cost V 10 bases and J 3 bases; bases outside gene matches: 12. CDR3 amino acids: CATYSGLADYEQYF. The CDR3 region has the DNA TGTGCCACCTACTCGGGCCTAGCGGACTACGAGCAGTACTTC.

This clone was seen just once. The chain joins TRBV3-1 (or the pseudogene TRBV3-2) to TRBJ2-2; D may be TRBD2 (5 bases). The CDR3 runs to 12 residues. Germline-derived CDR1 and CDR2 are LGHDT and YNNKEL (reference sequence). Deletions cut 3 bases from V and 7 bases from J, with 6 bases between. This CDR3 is CASSQGVGELFF. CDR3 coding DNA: TGTGCCAGCAGCCAGGGAGTCGGGGAGCTGTTTTTT.

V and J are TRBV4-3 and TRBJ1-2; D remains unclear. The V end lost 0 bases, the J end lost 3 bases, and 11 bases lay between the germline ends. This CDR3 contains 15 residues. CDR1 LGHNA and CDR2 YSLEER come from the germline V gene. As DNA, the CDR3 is TGCGCCAGCAGCCAAGAACGGGGATGGGACTATGGCTACACCTTC. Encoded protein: CASSQERGWDYGYTF.

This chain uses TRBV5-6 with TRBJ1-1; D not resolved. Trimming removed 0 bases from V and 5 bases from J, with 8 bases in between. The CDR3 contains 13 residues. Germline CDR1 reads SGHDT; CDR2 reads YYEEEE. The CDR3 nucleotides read TGTGCCAGCAGCTTGGTTTATGTAACTGAAGCTTTCTTT. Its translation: CASSLVYVTEAFF.

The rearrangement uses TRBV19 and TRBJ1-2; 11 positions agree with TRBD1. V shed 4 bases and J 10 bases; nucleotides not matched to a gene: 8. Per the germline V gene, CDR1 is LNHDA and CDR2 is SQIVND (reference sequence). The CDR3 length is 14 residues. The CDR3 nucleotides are TGTGCCAGTAGTACCGGACAGGGGGCGAGAGACTACACCTTC. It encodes CASSTGQGARDYTF.

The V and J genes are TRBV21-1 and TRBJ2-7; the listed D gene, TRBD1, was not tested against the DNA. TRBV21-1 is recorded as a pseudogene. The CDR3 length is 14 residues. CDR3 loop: CASRGDRAPYEQYF. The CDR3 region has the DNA TGTGCCAGCCGGGGGGACAGGGCTCCCTACGAGCAGTACTTC.

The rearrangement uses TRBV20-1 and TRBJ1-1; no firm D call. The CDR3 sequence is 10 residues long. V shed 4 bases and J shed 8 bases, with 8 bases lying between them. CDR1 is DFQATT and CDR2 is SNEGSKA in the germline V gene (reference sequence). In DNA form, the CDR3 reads TGCAGTGCTAAAGACGCGGAAGCTTTCTTT. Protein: CSAKDAEAFF.

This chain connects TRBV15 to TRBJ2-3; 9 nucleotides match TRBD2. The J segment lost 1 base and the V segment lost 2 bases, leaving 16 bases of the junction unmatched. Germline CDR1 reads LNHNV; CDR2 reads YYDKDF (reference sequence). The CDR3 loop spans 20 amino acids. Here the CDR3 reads CATSRRRESGRTRGTDTQYF. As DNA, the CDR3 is TGTGCCACCAGCAGACGGCGAGAAAGCGGGAGGACTAGGGGCACAGATACGCAGTATTTT. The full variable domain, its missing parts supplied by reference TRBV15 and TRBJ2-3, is DAMVIQNPRYQVTQFGKPVTLSCSQTLNHNVMYWYQQKSSQAPKLLFHYYDKDFNNEADTPDNFQSRRPNTSFCFLDIRSPGLGDTAMYLCATSRRRESGRTRGTDTQYFGPGTRLTVL.

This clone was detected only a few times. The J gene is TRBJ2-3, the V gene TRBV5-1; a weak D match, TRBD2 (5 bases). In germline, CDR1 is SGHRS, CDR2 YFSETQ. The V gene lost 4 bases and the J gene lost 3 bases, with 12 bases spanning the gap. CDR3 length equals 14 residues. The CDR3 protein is CASSTGVGTDTQYF. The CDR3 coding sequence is TGCGCCAGCAGCACCGGGGTCGGAACAGATACGCAGTATTTT.

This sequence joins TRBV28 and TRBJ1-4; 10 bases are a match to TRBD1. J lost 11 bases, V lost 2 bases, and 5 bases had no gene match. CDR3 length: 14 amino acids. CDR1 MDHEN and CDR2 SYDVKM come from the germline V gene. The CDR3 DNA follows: TGTGCCAGCAGTTTAGTGGGGACAGGGGCCAAACTGTTTTTT. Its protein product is CASSLVGTGAKLFF.

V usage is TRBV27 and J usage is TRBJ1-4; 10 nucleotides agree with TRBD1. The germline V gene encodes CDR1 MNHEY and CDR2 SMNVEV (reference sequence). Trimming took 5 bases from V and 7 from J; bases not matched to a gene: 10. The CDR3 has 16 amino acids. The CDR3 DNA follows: TGTGCCAGCAGTCCTCTCGGACAGGGGGAGCGTGAAAAACTGTTTTTT. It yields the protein CASSPLGQGEREKLFF. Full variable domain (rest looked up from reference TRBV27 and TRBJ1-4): EAQVTQNPRYLITVTGKKLTVTCSQNMNHEYMSWYRQDPGLGLRQIYYSMNVEVTDKGDVPEGYKVSRKEKRNFPLILESPSPNQTSLYFCASSPLGQGEREKLFFGSGTQLSVL.

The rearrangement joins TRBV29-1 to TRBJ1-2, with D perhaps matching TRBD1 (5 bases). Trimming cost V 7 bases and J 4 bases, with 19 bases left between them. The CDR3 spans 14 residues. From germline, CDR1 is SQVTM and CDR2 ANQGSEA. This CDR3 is CSATGTGEGYGYTF. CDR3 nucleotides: TGCAGCGCCACCGGGACTGGGGAAGGCTATGGCTACACCTTC.

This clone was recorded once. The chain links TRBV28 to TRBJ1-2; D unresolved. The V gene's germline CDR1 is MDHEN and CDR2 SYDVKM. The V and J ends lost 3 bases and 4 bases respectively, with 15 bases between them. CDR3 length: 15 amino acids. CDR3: CASSFGRAFGYGYTF. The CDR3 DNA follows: TGTGCCAGCAGTTTTGGGAGGGCCTTTGGCTATGGCTACACCTTC.

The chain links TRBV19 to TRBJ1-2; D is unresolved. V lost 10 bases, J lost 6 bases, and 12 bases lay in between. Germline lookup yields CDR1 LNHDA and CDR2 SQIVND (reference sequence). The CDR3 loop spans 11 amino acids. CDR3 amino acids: CATSWENGYTF. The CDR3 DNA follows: TGTGCCACTTCCTGGGAGAATGGCTACACCTTC.

The CDR3 spells CASSLWPTSTDTQYF. For the CDR3, the DNA is TGCGCCAGCAGCTTGTGGCCGACTAGCACAGATACGCAGTATTTT. The V call is TRBV5-1, the J call TRBJ2-3; D is unresolved. The germline gives CDR1 SGHRS, CDR2 YFSETQ. The V and J ends lost 1 base and 0 bases respectively, with 9 bases between them. This CDR3 has 15 residues.

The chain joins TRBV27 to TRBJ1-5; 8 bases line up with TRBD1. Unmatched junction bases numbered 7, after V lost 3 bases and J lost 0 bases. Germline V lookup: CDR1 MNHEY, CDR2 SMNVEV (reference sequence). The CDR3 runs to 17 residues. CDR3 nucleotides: TGTGCCAGCAGTTTTAGGGCAGGGGGCCGTAGCAATCAGCCCCAGCATTTT. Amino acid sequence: CASSFRAGGRSNQPQHF.

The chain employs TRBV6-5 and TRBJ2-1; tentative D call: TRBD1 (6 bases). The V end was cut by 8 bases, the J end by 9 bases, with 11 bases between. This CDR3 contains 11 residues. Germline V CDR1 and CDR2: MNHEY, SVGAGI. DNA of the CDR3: TGTGCCAGCGAACAGGGCGTTGAGCAGTTCTTC. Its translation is CASEQGVEQFF.

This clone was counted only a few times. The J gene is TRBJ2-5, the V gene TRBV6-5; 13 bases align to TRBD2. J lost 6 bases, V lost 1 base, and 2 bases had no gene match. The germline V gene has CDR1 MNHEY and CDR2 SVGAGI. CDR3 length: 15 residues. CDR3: CASSYWTSGSKTQYF. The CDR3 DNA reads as TGTGCCAGCAGTTACTGGACTAGCGGGAGTAAGACCCAGTACTTC.

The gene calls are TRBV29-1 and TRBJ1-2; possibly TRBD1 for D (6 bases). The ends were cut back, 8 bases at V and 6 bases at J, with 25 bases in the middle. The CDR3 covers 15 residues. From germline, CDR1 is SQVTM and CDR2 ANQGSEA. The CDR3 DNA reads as TGCAGCTCGGTCCGGGACATAGTATTTTCGGATGGCTACACCTTC. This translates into CSSVRDIVFSDGYTF. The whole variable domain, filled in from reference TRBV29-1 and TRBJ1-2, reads SAVISQKPSRDICQRGTSLTIQCQVDSQVTMMFWYRQQPGQSLTLIATANQGSEATYESGFVIDKFPISRPNLTFSTLTVSNMSPEDSSIYLCSSVRDIVFSDGYTFGSGTRLTVV.

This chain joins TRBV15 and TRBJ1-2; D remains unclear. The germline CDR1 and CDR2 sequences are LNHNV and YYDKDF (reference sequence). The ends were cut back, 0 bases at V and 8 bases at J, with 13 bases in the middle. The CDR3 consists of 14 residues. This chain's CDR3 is CATSREVDAGGYTF. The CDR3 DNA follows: TGTGCCACCAGCAGAGAGGTGGACGCGGGGGGCTACACCTTC.

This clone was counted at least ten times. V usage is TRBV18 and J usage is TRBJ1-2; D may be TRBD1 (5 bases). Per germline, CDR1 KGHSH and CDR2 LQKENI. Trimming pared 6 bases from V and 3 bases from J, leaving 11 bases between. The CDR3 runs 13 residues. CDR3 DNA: TGTGCCAGCTCCCCCGGGGGAGACTATGGCTACACCTTC. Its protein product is CASSPGGDYGYTF.

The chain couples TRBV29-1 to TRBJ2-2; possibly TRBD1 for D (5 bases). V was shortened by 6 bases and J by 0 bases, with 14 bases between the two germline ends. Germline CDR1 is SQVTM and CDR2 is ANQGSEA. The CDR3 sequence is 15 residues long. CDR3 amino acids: CSVAIQETNTGELFF. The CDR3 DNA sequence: TGCAGCGTAGCGATACAGGAAACGAACACCGGGGAGCTGTTTTTT.

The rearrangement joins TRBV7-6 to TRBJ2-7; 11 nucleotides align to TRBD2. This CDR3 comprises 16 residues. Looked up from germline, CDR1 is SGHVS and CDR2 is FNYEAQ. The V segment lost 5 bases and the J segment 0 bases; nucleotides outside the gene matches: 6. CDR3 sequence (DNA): TGTGCCAGCAGCCGGACTAGCGGGCCTGGCTCCTACGAGCAGTACTTC. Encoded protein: CASSRTSGPGSYEQYF.

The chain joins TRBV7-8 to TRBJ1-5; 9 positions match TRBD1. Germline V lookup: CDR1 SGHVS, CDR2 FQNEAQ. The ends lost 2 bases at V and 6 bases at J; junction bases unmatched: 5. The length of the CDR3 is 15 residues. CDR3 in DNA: TGTGCCAGCAGCTTAAAGGGACAGGGATTTCAGCCCCAGCATTTT. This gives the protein CASSLKGQGFQPQHF.

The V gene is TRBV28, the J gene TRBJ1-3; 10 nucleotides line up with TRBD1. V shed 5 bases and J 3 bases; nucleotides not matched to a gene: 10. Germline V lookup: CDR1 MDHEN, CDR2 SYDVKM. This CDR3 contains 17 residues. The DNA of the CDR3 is TGTGCCAGCAGTACATTTACGACAGGGGGCTTTGGAAACACCATATATTTT. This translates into CASSTFTTGGFGNTIYF. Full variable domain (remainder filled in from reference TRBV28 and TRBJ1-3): DVKVTQSSRYLVKRTGEKVFLECVQDMDHENMFWYRQDPGLGLRLIYFSYDVKMKEKGDIPEGYSVSREKKERFSLILESASTNQTSMYLCASSTFTTGGFGNTIYFGEGSWLTVV.

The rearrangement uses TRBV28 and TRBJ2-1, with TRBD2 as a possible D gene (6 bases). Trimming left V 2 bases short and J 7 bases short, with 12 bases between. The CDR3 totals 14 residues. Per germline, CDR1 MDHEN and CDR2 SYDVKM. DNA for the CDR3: TGTGCCAGCAGTTTACTGGGACTGCCTAATGAGCAGTTCTTC. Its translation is CASSLLGLPNEQFF.

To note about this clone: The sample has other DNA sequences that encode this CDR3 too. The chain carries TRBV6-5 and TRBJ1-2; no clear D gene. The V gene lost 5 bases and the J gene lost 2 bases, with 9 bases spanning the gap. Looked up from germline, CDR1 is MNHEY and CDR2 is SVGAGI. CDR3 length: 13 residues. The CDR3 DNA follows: TGTGCCAGCAGTCCCACAGAAAACTATGGCTACACCTTC. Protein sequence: CASSPTENYGYTF.